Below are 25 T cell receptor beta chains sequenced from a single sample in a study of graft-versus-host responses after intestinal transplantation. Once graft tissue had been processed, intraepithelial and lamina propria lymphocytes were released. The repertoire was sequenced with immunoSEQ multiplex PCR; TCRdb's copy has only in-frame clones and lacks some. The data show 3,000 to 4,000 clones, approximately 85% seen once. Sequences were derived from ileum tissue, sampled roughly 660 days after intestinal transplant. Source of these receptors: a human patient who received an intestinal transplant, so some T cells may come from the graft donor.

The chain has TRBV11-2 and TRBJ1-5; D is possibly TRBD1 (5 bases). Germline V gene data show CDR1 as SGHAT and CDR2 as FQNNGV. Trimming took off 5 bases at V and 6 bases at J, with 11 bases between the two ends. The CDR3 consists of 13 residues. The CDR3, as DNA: TGTGCCAGCAGCCAAAGGGGAGGTCAGCCCCAGCATTTT. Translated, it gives CASSQRGGQPQHF.

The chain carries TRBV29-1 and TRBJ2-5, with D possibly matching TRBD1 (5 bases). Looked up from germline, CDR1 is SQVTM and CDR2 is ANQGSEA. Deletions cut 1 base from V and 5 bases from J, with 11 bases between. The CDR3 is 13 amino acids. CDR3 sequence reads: CSVEAIQGETQYF. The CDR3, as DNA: TGCAGCGTTGAAGCCATCCAGGGCGAGACCCAGTACTTC.

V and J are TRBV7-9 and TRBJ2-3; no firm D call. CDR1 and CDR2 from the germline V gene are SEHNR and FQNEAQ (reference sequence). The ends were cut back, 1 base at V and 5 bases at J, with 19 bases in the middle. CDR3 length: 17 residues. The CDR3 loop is CASSLDPLQIDQDTQYF. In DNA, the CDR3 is TGTGCCAGCAGCTTAGATCCCTTACAGATAGACCAAGATACGCAGTATTTT.

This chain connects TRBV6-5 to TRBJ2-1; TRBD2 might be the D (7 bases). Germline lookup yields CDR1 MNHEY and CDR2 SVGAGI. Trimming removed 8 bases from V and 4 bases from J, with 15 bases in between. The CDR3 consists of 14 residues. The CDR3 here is CASSRGGQYNEQFF. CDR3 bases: TGTGCCAGCTCCCGCGGGGGACAATACAATGAGCAGTTCTTC.

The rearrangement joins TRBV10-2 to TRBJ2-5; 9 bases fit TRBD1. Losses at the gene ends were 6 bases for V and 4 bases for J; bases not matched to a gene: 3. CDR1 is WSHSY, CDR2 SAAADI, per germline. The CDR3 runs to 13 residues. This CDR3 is CASRTGGGETQYF. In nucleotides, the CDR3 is TGCGCCAGCAGGACAGGGGGAGGAGAGACCCAGTACTTC.

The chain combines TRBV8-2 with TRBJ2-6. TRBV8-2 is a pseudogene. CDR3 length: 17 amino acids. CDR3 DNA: TGTGGCAAGGGATCAAGGATAACACAAAGCCGGGCCAACGTCCTGACCTTC. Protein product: CGKGSRITQSRANVLTF.

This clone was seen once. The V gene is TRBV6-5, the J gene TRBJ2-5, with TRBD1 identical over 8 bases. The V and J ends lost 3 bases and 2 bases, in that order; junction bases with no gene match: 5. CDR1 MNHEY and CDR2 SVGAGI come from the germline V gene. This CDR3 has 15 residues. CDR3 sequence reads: CASSYGQGRQETQYF. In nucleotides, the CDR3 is TGTGCCAGCAGTTATGGACAGGGTCGACAAGAGACCCAGTACTTC.

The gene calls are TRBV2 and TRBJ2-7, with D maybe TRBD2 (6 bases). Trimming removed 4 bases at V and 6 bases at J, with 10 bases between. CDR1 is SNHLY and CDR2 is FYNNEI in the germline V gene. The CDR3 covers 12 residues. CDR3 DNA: TGTGCCAGCAGTGGGGTGGGGGGCGAGCAGTACTTC. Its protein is CASSGVGGEQYF.

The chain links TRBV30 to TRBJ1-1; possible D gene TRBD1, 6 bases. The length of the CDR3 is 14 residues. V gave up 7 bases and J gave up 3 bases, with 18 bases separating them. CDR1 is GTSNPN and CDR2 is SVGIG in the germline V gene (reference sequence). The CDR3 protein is CAYQTGSGDTEAFF. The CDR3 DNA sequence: TGTGCCTACCAAACAGGGTCGGGGGACACTGAAGCTTTCTTT. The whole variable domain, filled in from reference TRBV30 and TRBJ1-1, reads SQTIHQWPATLVQPVGSPLSLECTVEGTSNPNLYWYRQAAGRGLQLLFYSVGIGQISSEVPQNLSASRPQDRQFILSSKKLLLSDSGFYLCAYQTGSGDTEAFFGQGTRLTVV.

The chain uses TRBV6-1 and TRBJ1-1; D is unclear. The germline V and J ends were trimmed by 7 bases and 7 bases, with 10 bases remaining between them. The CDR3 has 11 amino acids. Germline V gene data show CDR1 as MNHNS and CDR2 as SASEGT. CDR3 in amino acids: CASIVGFEAFF. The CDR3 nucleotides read TGTGCCAGCATTGTAGGATTTGAAGCTTTCTTT.

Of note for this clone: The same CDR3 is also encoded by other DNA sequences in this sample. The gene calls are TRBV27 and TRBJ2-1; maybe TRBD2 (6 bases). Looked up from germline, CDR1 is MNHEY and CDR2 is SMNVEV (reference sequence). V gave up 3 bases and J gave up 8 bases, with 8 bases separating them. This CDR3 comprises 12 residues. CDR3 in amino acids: CASSLTGDEQFF. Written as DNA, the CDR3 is TGTGCCAGCAGTTTGACGGGGGATGAGCAGTTCTTC.

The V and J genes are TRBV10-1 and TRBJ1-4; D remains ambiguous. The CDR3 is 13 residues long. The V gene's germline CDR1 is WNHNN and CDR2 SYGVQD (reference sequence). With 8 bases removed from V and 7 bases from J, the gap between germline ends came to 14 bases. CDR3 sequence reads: CASQAAGGEKLFF. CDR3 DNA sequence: TGCGCCAGCCAGGCGGCAGGTGGTGAAAAACTGTTTTTT.

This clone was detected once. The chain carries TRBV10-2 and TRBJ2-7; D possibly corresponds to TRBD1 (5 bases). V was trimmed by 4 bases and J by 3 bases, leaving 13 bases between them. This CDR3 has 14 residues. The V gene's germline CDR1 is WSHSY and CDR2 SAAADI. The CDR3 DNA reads TGCGCCAGCAGTGCTAACATTAGGGGCTACGAGCAGTACTTC. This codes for CASSANIRGYEQYF.

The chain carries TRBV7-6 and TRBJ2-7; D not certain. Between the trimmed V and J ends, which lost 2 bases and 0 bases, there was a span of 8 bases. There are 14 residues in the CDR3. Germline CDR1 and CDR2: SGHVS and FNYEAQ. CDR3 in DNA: TGTGCCAGCAGCTTAAACAGCTACTCCTACGAGCAGTACTTC. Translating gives CASSLNSYSYEQYF.

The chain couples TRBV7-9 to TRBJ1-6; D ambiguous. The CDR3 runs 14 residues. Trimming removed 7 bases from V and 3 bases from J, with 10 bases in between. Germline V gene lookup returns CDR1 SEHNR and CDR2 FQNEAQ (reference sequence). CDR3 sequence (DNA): TGTGCCAGCACCCCAGTCAGCTATAATTCACCCCTCCACTTT. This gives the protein CASTPVSYNSPLHF.

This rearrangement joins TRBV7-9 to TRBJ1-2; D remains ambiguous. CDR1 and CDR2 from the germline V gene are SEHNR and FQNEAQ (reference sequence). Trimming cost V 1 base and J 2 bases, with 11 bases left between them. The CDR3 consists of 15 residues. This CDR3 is CASSLDFGRNYGYTF. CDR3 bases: TGTGCCAGCAGCTTAGATTTCGGCAGAAACTATGGCTACACCTTC. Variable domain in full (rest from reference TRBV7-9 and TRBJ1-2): DTGVSQNPRHKITKRGQNVTFRCDPISEHNRLYWYRQTLGQGPEFLTYFQNEAQLEKSRLLSDRFSAERPKGSFSTLEIQRTEQGDSAMYLCASSLDFGRNYGYTFGSGTRLTVV.

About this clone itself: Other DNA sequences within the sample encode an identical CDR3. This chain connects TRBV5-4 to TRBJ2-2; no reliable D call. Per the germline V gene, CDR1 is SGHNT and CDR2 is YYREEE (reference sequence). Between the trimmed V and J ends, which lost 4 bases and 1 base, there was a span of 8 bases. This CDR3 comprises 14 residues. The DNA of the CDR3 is TGTGCCAGCAGCCTGTACGGGAACACCGGGGAGCTGTTTTTT. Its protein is CASSLYGNTGELFF.

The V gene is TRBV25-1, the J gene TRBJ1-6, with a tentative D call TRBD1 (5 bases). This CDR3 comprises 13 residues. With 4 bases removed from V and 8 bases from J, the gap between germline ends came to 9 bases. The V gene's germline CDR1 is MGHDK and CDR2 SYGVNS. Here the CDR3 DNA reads TGTGCCAGCAGTGCTGGAGGGGATTCACCCCTCCACTTT. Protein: CASSAGGDSPLHF.

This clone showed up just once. CDR3 DNA sequence: TGCGCCAGCAGGACAGGACGGCATGGACTGAACACTGAAGCTTTCTTT. This sequence encodes CASRTGRHGLNTEAFF. The V gene is TRBV5-1, the J gene TRBJ1-1; the D gene is possibly TRBD1 (6 bases). V lost 5 bases, J lost 0 bases, and 17 bases lay in between. The CDR3 is made up of 16 amino acids. The germline V gene has CDR1 SGHRS and CDR2 YFSETQ.

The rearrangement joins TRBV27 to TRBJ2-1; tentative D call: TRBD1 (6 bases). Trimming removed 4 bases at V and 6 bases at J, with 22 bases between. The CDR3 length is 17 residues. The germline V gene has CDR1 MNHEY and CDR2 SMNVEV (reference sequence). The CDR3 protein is CASSSKPLLRTVNEQFF. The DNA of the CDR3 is TGTGCCAGCAGTTCGAAACCCCTTCTTAGGACAGTCAATGAGCAGTTCTTC.

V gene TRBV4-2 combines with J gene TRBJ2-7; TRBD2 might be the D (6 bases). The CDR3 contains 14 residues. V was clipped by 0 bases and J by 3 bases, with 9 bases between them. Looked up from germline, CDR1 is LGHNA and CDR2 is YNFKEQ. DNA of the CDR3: TGTGCCAGCAGCCAAGACGGGACTGGCTACGAGCAGTACTTC. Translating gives CASSQDGTGYEQYF.

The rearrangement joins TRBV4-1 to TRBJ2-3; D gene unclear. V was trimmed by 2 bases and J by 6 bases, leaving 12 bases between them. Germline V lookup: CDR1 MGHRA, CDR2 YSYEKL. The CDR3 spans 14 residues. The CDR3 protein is CASSQRSPADTQYF. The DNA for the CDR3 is TGCGCCAGCAGCCAACGCAGCCCGGCGGATACGCAGTATTTT.

The CDR3 DNA follows: TGTGCCAGCAGCCCTGGGGAACCGGCTTTCGTGTCACCCCTCCACTTT. Amino acid sequence: CASSPGEPAFVSPLHF. The J gene is TRBJ1-6, the V gene TRBV5-5; D is uncertain. V was trimmed by 4 bases and J by 10 bases, leaving 21 bases between them. The germline CDR1 and CDR2 sequences are SGHKS and YYEKEE (reference sequence). The CDR3 covers 16 residues.

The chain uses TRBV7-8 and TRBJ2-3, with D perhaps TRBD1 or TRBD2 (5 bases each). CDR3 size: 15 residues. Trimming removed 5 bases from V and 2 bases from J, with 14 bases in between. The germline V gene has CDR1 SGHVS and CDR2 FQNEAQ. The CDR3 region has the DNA TGTGCCAGCAGCCCGCTCCGGGACCACACAGATACGCAGTATTTT. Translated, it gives CASSPLRDHTDTQYF.

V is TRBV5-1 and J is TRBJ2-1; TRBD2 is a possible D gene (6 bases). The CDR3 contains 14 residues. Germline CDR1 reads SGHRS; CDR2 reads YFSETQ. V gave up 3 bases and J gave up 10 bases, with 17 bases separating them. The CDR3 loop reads CASSYGTPVGEQFF. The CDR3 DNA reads TGCGCCAGCAGCTACGGGACTCCCGTTGGGGAGCAGTTCTTC.